The following is a T cell receptor beta chain sequence with its context. Its antigen is as yet unknown. The data were taken from a study of cytomegalovirus exposure and HLA in healthy donors. General study results and limits: As was reported, the classifier diagnosed cytomegalovirus status with high specificity and sensitivity. Later analysis associated a missense DCLRE1C variant with TCR beta V- and J-gene trimming. The only immune exposure information that was available was CMV serostatus.

Each of the donors was a healthy bone marrow donor. This PCR relied on a set of 60 Vbeta primers and 13 Jbeta primers. Clones were sequenced by immunoSEQ multiplex PCR, and TCRdb holds only the in-frame ones, with some missing. The table has around 140,000 clones, around 80% seen once. Sequenced sample: PBMCs. This sequence was found in a man aged 18 to 29 in good health and CMV-seropositive.

The CDR3 nucleotides read TGTGCCAGCTCACCGTTACAGGGGAAATCCTACGAGCAGTACTTC. Amino acids: CASSPLQGKSYEQYF. V and J are TRBV18 and TRBJ2-7; 7 bases match TRBD1. The CDR3 is made up of 15 amino acids. Trimming cost V 3 bases and J 1 base; bases outside gene matches: 6. Germline V gene sequence: CDR1 KGHSH, CDR2 LQKENI.